This T cell receptor beta chain was captured in a study of vaccination and CD4 T cells after COVID-19. Study-level information: Overlapping spike peptides of SARS-CoV-2, HCoV-NL63, HCoV-OC43 and HCoV-229E were used, and cells were stimulated with them.

With respect to this clonotype: The antigen is undetermined.

The Oncomine TCR Beta short-read assay was applied to DNA of cultured CD4+ T cells. One entry per CDR3 protein, called by TCRdb with MiXCR from the PCR reads. This table holds some 7,600 distinct CDR3 sequences, 20% to 25% found once. Treatment: approximately nine-day PBMC culture with coronavirus spike peptide pools or control peptides (ViraFEST assay). Peptide-pool expansion of antigen-specific T cells preceded TCR sequencing in ViraFEST. The germline V gene has CDR1 MNHEY and CDR2 SMNVEV (reference sequence). Trimming took off 3 bases at V and 0 bases at J, with 9 bases between the two ends. This CDR3 has 16 residues.

The genes are TRBV27 and TRBJ2-6; TRBD1 might be the D (5 bases). The source was CD4+ T cells from blood, cultured in vitro, collected after SARS-CoV-2 vaccination. The receptor's source is a human donor who had recovered from COVID-19. The CDR3 is CASSLLGVSGANVLTF. CDR3 nucleotide sequence: TGTGCCAGCAGTTTGTTAGGGGTCTCTGGGGCCAACGTCCTGACTTTC.